This passage covers 29 T cell receptor beta chains from one sample sequenced in a study of blood T cell repertoires in COVID-19. Using immunoSEQ multiplex PCR, the repertoire was profiled, and TCRdb retains in-frame clones only, with some absent. The sample includes 60,000 to 80,000 clones, 84% of them seen just once. Sample: peripheral blood. The receptors originated from a man in his forties or fifties with active COVID-19.

V gene TRBV25-1 combines with J gene TRBJ2-1; 13 bases fit TRBD2. Germline CDR1 reads MGHDK; CDR2 reads SYGVNS. V was clipped by 3 bases and J by 1 base; unmatched bases: 6. This CDR3 contains 18 residues. The CDR3 bases are TGTGCCAGCAGTGACGGACTAGCGGGAGCCCTTTCCTACAATGAGCAGTTCTTC. This gives the protein CASSDGLAGALSYNEQFF.

The J gene is TRBJ1-2, the V gene TRBV3-1 (or the pseudogene TRBV3-2); a possible D gene is TRBD1 (6 bases). Trimming took 1 base from V and 7 from J, leaving 10 bases between them. The CDR3 contains 13 residues. Per germline, CDR1 LGHDT and CDR2 YNNKEL (reference sequence). Here the CDR3 reads CASSQGTASGYTF. CDR3 bases: TGTGCCAGCAGCCAAGGGACAGCAAGTGGCTACACCTTC.

The rearrangement joins TRBV5-4 to TRBJ2-5; 11 positions match TRBD2. This CDR3 has 15 residues. V shed 3 bases and J 4 bases; nucleotides not matched to a gene: 5. Germline CDR1 and CDR2: SGHNT and YYREEE (reference sequence). The CDR3 here is CASSSGTSGIETQYF. The CDR3 bases are TGTGCCAGCAGCTCCGGGACTAGCGGAATAGAGACCCAGTACTTC. The whole variable domain, filled in from reference TRBV5-4 and TRBJ2-5, reads ETGVTQSPTHLIKTRGQQVTLRCSSQSGHNTVSWYQQALGQGPQFIFQYYREEENGRGNFPPRFSGLQFPNYSSELNVNALELDDSALYLCASSSGTSGIETQYFGPGTRLLVL.

V gene TRBV7-9 combines with J gene TRBJ1-1; D may be TRBD1 (6 bases). CDR3 length: 16 residues. V was cut by 5 bases and J by 3 bases, with 19 bases left in between. CDR1 and CDR2 (germline): SEHNR, FQNEAQ (reference sequence). The CDR3 DNA reads as TGTGCCAGCAGCCCATGGGGGCGGGGGGCGGACACTGAAGCTTTCTTT. Its translation is CASSPWGRGADTEAFF.

The CDR3 nucleotides read TGTGCCGCTGGGCGGGGGTATAATTCACCCCTCCACTTT. This gives the protein CAAGRGYNSPLHF. The rearrangement joins TRBV15 to TRBJ1-6, with D possibly TRBD1 on 5 matching bases. CDR1 is LNHNV and CDR2 is YYDKDF in the germline V gene (reference sequence). This CDR3 has 13 amino acids. Trimming took off 11 bases at V and 4 bases at J, with 12 bases between the two ends.

V is TRBV6-5 and J is TRBJ1-2; 7 bases are a match to TRBD1. CDR3 length equals 15 residues. Germline V gene data show CDR1 as MNHEY and CDR2 as SVGAGI. Losses at the gene ends were 7 bases for V and 5 bases for J; bases not matched to a gene: 13. The CDR3 bases are TGTGCCAGCACCACACCGGGACAGCTAATTTATGGCTACACCTTC. Amino acids: CASTTPGQLIYGYTF.

V and J are TRBV6-6 and TRBJ2-2; the D gene is possibly TRBD2 (6 bases). The V gene's germline CDR1 is MNHNY and CDR2 SVGAGI (reference sequence). Trimming took off 2 bases at V and 6 bases at J, with 13 bases between the two ends. The CDR3 spans 15 residues. CDR3 residues: CASSYATRAPGELFF. The DNA for the CDR3 is TGTGCCAGCAGTTACGCGACTAGAGCTCCCGGGGAGCTGTTTTTT.

CDR3 sequence: CASNPSPSSYNEQFF. DNA of the CDR3: TGTGCCAGTAACCCTAGCCCTAGCTCCTACAATGAGCAGTTCTTC. The chain couples TRBV19 to TRBJ2-1; D may be TRBD2 (5 bases). CDR1 LNHDA and CDR2 SQIVND come from the germline V gene (reference sequence). This CDR3 contains 15 residues. V was clipped by 7 bases and J by 0 bases, with 13 bases between them.

This chain uses TRBV5-1 with TRBJ2-7, with unresolved D. Trimming took off 0 bases at V and 4 bases at J, with 8 bases between the two ends. The CDR3 is made up of 13 amino acids. Germline V CDR1 and CDR2: SGHRS, YFSETQ. As DNA, the CDR3 is TGCGCCAGCAGCTTGGGCACGGTTTACGAGCAGTACTTC. Protein: CASSLGTVYEQYF.

The chain uses TRBV4-2 and TRBJ1-2; 7 positions agree with TRBD1. Germline loops: CDR1 LGHNA, CDR2 YNFKEQ. Trimming cost V 2 bases and J 5 bases; bases outside gene matches: 5. The CDR3 is 14 residues long. This CDR3 reads CASSQPGTVYGYTF. In DNA, the CDR3 is TGTGCCAGCAGCCAACCTGGGACAGTGTATGGCTACACCTTC.

The V and J genes are TRBV2 and TRBJ2-5, with TRBD1 as a possible D gene (5 bases). This CDR3 is 15 amino acids long. V dropped 3 bases and J dropped 1 base, with 12 bases sitting between them. Looked up from germline, CDR1 is SNHLY and CDR2 is FYNNEI. The CDR3 nucleotides read TGTGCCAGCAGTGATCAAGGGGCAGTCCAAGAGACCCAGTACTTC. This encodes CASSDQGAVQETQYF.

This clone was seen a handful of times. This rearrangement joins TRBV11-2 to TRBJ2-7, with D maybe TRBD1 (5 bases). CDR3 length: 14 residues. Trimming removed 1 base at V and 3 bases at J, with 10 bases between. Per the germline V gene, CDR1 is SGHAT and CDR2 is FQNNGV. The CDR3 DNA reads TGTGCCAGCAGCTTAGTAGCAGGGCTCTACGAGCAGTACTTC. Translating it yields CASSLVAGLYEQYF. Full variable domain (rest looked up from reference TRBV11-2 and TRBJ2-7): EAGVAQSPRYKIIEKRQSVAFWCNPISGHATLYWYQQILGQGPKLLIQFQNNGVVDDSQLPKDRFSAERLKGVDSTLKIQPAKLEDSAVYLCASSLVAGLYEQYFGPGTRLTVT.

V usage is TRBV7-9 and J usage is TRBJ2-7; D not certain. V was cut by 5 bases and J by 0 bases, with 14 bases left in between. CDR1 SEHNR and CDR2 FQNEAQ come from the germline V gene (reference sequence). The CDR3 is 15 residues long. CDR3 sequence (DNA): TGTGCCAGCAGCGGCACGATCGACTCCTCCTACGAGCAGTACTTC. Amino acids: CASSGTIDSSYEQYF.

V is TRBV27 and J is TRBJ2-5, with no clear D. Germline-derived CDR1 and CDR2 are MNHEY and SMNVEV (reference sequence). This CDR3 region has 11 residues. V gave up 4 bases and J gave up 6 bases, with 6 bases separating them. The CDR3 region has the DNA TGTGCCAGCAGTTCCGCGCAGACCCAGTACTTC. It codes for CASSSAQTQYF.

This clone was seen a single time. Other DNA sequences within the sample encode an identical CDR3. The chain is built from TRBV18 and TRBJ2-2; D perhaps matches TRBD1 (5 bases). CDR1 is KGHSH and CDR2 is LQKENI in the germline V gene. V lost 3 bases and J 5 bases, leaving 7 bases between the germline ends. The CDR3 covers 13 residues. The CDR3, as DNA: TGTGCCAGCTCACCTCAGGGTACCGGGGAGCTGTTTTTT. Translation gives CASSPQGTGELFF.

This clone was counted a few times. The V and J genes are TRBV2 and TRBJ2-1; the D gene is possibly TRBD2 (5 bases). Germline assignment: CDR1 SNHLY and CDR2 FYNNEI. The CDR3 covers 18 residues. The V gene lost 6 bases and the J gene lost 0 bases, with 21 bases spanning the gap. The CDR3 sequence: CASRQDPGIPSSYNEQFF. As DNA, the CDR3 is TGTGCCAGCAGGCAGGATCCCGGGATCCCAAGCTCCTACAATGAGCAGTTCTTC.

The J gene is TRBJ2-7, the V gene TRBV4-1; 7 nucleotides match TRBD1. This CDR3 spans 15 amino acids. Germline CDR1 MGHRA, CDR2 YSYEKL. Trimming took 4 bases from V and 1 from J; bases not matched to a gene: 7. The CDR3 is CASSRAPGQSYEQYF. The CDR3 bases are TGCGCCAGCAGCCGAGCTCCGGGACAGTCCTACGAGCAGTACTTC.

This clone showed up just once. The chain couples TRBV5-6 to TRBJ1-5; D gene ambiguous. V lost 0 bases, J lost 5 bases, and 6 bases lay in between. CDR3 length equals 13 residues. CDR1 and CDR2 (germline): SGHDT, YYEEEE. The CDR3 bases are TGTGCCAGCAGCTTGGGGCCCGATCAGCCCCAGCATTTT. Translating it yields CASSLGPDQPQHF.

This clone was detected many times. CDR3 sequence: CASSFTGTYNEQFF. CDR3 DNA sequence: TGTGCCAGCAGCTTTACGGGGACCTACAATGAGCAGTTCTTC. This rearrangement joins TRBV7-2 to TRBJ2-1; possibly TRBD2 for D (5 bases). Germline V gives CDR1 SGHTA, CDR2 FQGNSA. V shed 3 bases and J shed 2 bases, with 8 bases lying between them. There are 14 residues in the CDR3. Complete variable domain (other parts from reference TRBV7-2 and TRBJ2-1): GAGVSQSPSNKVTEKGKDVELRCDPISGHTALYWYRQSLGQGLEFLIYFQGNSAPDKSGLPSDRFSAERTGGSVSTLTIQRTQQEDSAVYLCASSFTGTYNEQFFGPGTRLTVL.

The chain employs TRBV11-2 and TRBJ2-3; TRBD2 might be the D (5 bases). This CDR3 region has 13 residues. Trimming pared 8 bases from V and 8 bases from J, leaving 17 bases between. Per germline, CDR1 SGHAT and CDR2 FQNNGV. CDR3 bases: TGTGCCAGCGCACTAGAGGGTCTTTCTACGCAGTATTTT. Its translation is CASALEGLSTQYF.

This clone was detected only a few times. The V gene is TRBV19, the J gene TRBJ1-2, with TRBD1 matching 7 bases. The CDR3 loop spans 14 amino acids. The germline V gene has CDR1 LNHDA and CDR2 SQIVND (reference sequence). The ends lost 9 bases at V and 7 bases at J; junction bases unmatched: 14. The CDR3 spells CARADREVITGYTF. The CDR3 coding sequence is TGTGCCAGAGCAGACAGGGAGGTAATTACTGGCTACACCTTC.

The chain links TRBV7-6 to TRBJ2-6, with D perhaps TRBD2 (6 bases). The CDR3 is made up of 16 amino acids. The V end lost 5 bases, the J end lost 1 base, and 12 bases lay between the germline ends. Germline values: CDR1 SGHVS, CDR2 FNYEAQ. CDR3 nucleotides: TGTGCCAGCAGCCCGGGCGGGGTATCTGGGGCCAACGTCCTGACTTTC. Amino acid sequence: CASSPGGVSGANVLTF.

The rearrangement links TRBV19 to TRBJ1-2, with 7 bases fitting TRBD1. With V trimmed by 4 bases and J by 4 bases, 3 bases remained unmatched. This CDR3 contains 13 residues. Germline loops: CDR1 LNHDA, CDR2 SQIVND (reference sequence). The CDR3 nucleotides read TGTGCCAGTAGTACCCGGGACAGCTATGGCTACACCTTC. It encodes CASSTRDSYGYTF.

The CDR3: CASSVDSRNYEQYF. As DNA, the CDR3 is TGCGCCAGCAGCGTGGACAGCCGAAACTACGAGCAGTACTTC. V and J are TRBV5-1 and TRBJ2-7, with D possibly TRBD1 on 6 matching bases. V lost 4 bases and J lost 3, with 14 bases in between. This CDR3 spans 14 amino acids. The germline V gene has CDR1 SGHRS and CDR2 YFSETQ. Supplemented by reference TRBV5-1 and TRBJ2-7, the full variable domain reads KAGVTQTPRYLIKTRGQQVTLSCSPISGHRSVSWYQQTPGQGLQFLFEYFSETQRNKGNFPGRFSGRQFSNSRSEMNVSTLELGDSALYLCASSVDSRNYEQYFGPGTRLTVT.

V gene TRBV12-5 combines with J gene TRBJ2-1; perhaps TRBD1 as D (5 bases). Germline assignment: CDR1 LGHNT and CDR2 FRNRAP. This CDR3 region has 14 residues. Trimming shortened V by 6 bases and J by 1 base, and 10 bases separated the two germline ends. This CDR3 is CASGGGASYNEQFF. DNA of the CDR3: TGTGCTAGTGGGGGTGGGGCTTCCTACAATGAGCAGTTCTTC.

The V and J genes are TRBV5-1 and TRBJ1-1; D gene uncertain. This CDR3 has 14 amino acids. V lost 4 bases and J 6 bases, leaving 16 bases between the germline ends. CDR1 and CDR2 from the germline V gene are SGHRS and YFSETQ. CDR3 amino acids: CASSLSSGSSEAFF. The CDR3 DNA follows: TGCGCCAGCAGCCTCTCGTCGGGGTCGTCTGAAGCTTTCTTT.

The CDR3 protein is CASSTPGTRRGKLFF. CDR3 nucleotide sequence: TGTGCCAGTAGTACTCCCGGGACAAGGCGTGGAAAACTGTTTTTT. V gene TRBV19 combines with J gene TRBJ1-4, with a tentative D call TRBD1 (6 bases). V lost 4 bases and J 10 bases, leaving 19 bases between the germline ends. The germline V gene encodes CDR1 LNHDA and CDR2 SQIVND (reference sequence). The CDR3 spans 15 residues.

The chain combines TRBV19 with TRBJ1-1; 7 bases line up with TRBD1. The junction had 13 bases not matched to a gene; V was cut back by 4 bases and J by 8 bases. Germline CDR1 LNHDA, CDR2 SQIVND (reference sequence). CDR3 length: 15 amino acids. CDR3 protein: CASSTEGAPGAEAFF. The CDR3 DNA sequence: TGTGCCAGTAGTACGGAGGGGGCTCCCGGAGCCGAAGCTTTCTTT.

This clone turned up a few times. The V call is TRBV27, the J call TRBJ1-4; TRBD1 is a possible D gene (6 bases). V was cut by 2 bases and J by 7 bases, with 11 bases left in between. The CDR3 contains 14 residues. CDR1 MNHEY and CDR2 SMNVEV come from the germline V gene (reference sequence). DNA of the CDR3: TGTGCCAGCAGTTTACAGCACAGGGCTGAAAAACTGTTTTTT. This translates into CASSLQHRAEKLFF. Together with reference TRBV27 and TRBJ1-4, the CDR3 gives the full variable domain: EAQVTQNPRYLITVTGKKLTVTCSQNMNHEYMSWYRQDPGLGLRQIYYSMNVEVTDKGDVPEGYKVSRKEKRNFPLILESPSPNQTSLYFCASSLQHRAEKLFFGSGTQLSVL.